The 17 T cell receptor beta chains presented below share a single source sample, sequenced in a study of shared clonotypes between healthy human individuals. Only in-frame clones appear in the TCRdb table, and some are missing; sequencing was by immunoSEQ multiplex PCR. This table has more than 2 million clones, roughly 95% appearing once. Sequencing used naive CD4+ T cells sorted from blood. Noted subset: CD45RA+ positively selected. These receptors came from a man younger than 35 in good health.

This rearrangement joins TRBV19 to TRBJ1-5, with unresolved D. This CDR3 has 14 amino acids. Trimming took off 0 bases at V and 4 bases at J, with 7 bases between the two ends. CDR1 and CDR2 from the germline V gene are LNHDA and SQIVND (reference sequence). As DNA, the CDR3 is TGTGCCAGTAGTATAGAATTTGGGAATCAGCCCCAGCATTTT. Protein: CASSIEFGNQPQHF.

The chain joins TRBV2 to TRBJ2-7, with a possible D match to TRBD2 (6 bases). Germline assignment: CDR1 SNHLY and CDR2 FYNNEI. V lost 5 bases to trimming and J lost 5 bases, with 10 bases between them. The CDR3 runs to 12 residues. CDR3 loop: CASSTGSHEQYF. The CDR3 DNA is TGTGCCAGCAGTACCGGGAGCCACGAGCAGTACTTC.

V usage is TRBV2 and J usage is TRBJ1-2, with a tentative D call TRBD1 (6 bases). Germline assignment: CDR1 SNHLY and CDR2 FYNNEI. The CDR3 sequence is 14 residues long. V was pared by 0 bases and J by 8 bases, with 13 bases between. CDR3 sequence (DNA): TGTGCCAGCAGTGAAGCGCATCGGGGGCAAGGCTACACCTTC. It codes for CASSEAHRGQGYTF. Combining the CDR3 with reference TRBV2 and TRBJ1-2 gives the whole variable domain EPEVTQTPSHQVTQMGQEVILRCVPISNHLYFYWYRQILGQKVEFLVSFYNNEISEKSEIFDDQFSVERPDGSNFTLKIRSTKLEDSAMYFCASSEAHRGQGYTFGSGTRLTVV.

The chain combines TRBV2 with TRBJ1-2, with D unclear. The V gene's germline CDR1 is SNHLY and CDR2 FYNNEI. Trimming left V 4 bases short and J 8 bases short, with 26 bases between. The CDR3 covers 17 residues. Here the CDR3 DNA reads TGTGCCAGCAGTGCCCAAGATCGCCGGGGTCAGGCCCGAGGCTACACCTTC. It is translated as CASSAQDRRGQARGYTF.

The V and J genes are TRBV5-1 and TRBJ1-5, with TRBD1 matching 7 bases. Germline V CDR1 and CDR2: SGHRS, YFSETQ. After removal of 4 bases from V and 6 bases from J, the junction contained 10 bases not matched to a gene. This CDR3 is 15 amino acids long. Here the CDR3 reads CASSPGTEGSQPQHF. The CDR3 region has the DNA TGCGCCAGCAGCCCAGGGACAGAAGGGTCTCAGCCCCAGCATTTT.

V usage is TRBV18 and J usage is TRBJ1-3; the match to TRBD1 covers 7 bases. This CDR3 has 16 residues. CDR1 is KGHSH, CDR2 LQKENI, per germline. V shed 4 bases, J shed 2 bases, and the junction held 8 bases outside the gene matches. CDR3 amino acids: CASSQEGTVAGNTIYF. The CDR3 nucleotides are TGTGCCAGCTCACAGGAAGGGACAGTTGCTGGAAACACCATATATTTT.

The gene calls are TRBV10-3 and TRBJ2-2; 9 bases line up with TRBD1. The CDR3 runs 15 residues. In germline, CDR1 is ENHRY, CDR2 SYGVKD. V shed 5 bases and J 3 bases; nucleotides not matched to a gene: 4. Here the CDR3 reads CAISKGTGYTGELFF. CDR3 nucleotides: TGTGCCATCAGTAAGGGGACAGGGTACACCGGGGAGCTGTTTTTT.

This clone occurred once. The J gene is TRBJ2-7, the V gene TRBV5-1; 8 positions agree with TRBD1. CDR3 length: 14 residues. Germline-derived CDR1 and CDR2 are SGHRS and YFSETQ. With 4 bases clipped from V and 6 bases from J, the junction kept 9 bases outside the gene matches. This CDR3 is CASSKDRALGEQYF. The DNA for the CDR3 is TGCGCCAGCAGCAAGGACAGGGCCCTGGGCGAGCAGTACTTC.

The V and J genes are TRBV7-9 and TRBJ1-2; D may be TRBD1 (6 bases). V was trimmed by 4 bases and J by 8 bases, leaving 17 bases between them. The CDR3 extends over 14 amino acids. The germline V gene has CDR1 SEHNR and CDR2 FQNEAQ (reference sequence). CDR3 bases: TGTGCCAGCAGCTCCGATCATTACAGGGAAGGCTACACCTTC. This sequence encodes CASSSDHYREGYTF. Drawing the rest from reference TRBV7-9 and TRBJ1-2, the complete variable domain is DTGVSQNPRHKITKRGQNVTFRCDPISEHNRLYWYRQTLGQGPEFLTYFQNEAQLEKSRLLSDRFSAERPKGSFSTLEIQRTEQGDSAMYLCASSSDHYREGYTFGSGTRLTVV.

This chain joins TRBV10-2 and TRBJ1-1; D gene ambiguous. The V end lost 1 base, the J end lost 0 bases, and 3 bases lay between the germline ends. Germline CDR1 and CDR2: WSHSY and SAAADI. CDR3 length: 13 residues. The CDR3 protein is CASSEYMNTEAFF. For the CDR3, the DNA is TGCGCCAGCAGTGAGTACATGAACACTGAAGCTTTCTTT.

The chain joins TRBV18 to TRBJ1-1, with a possible D match to TRBD1 (5 bases). This CDR3 spans 15 amino acids. The V end lost 3 bases, the J end lost 1 base, and 12 bases lay between the germline ends. Germline V lookup: CDR1 KGHSH, CDR2 LQKENI. The chain's CDR3 is CASSPIGAENTEAFF. The CDR3 coding sequence is TGTGCCAGCTCACCGATAGGGGCGGAGAACACTGAAGCTTTCTTT.

J is TRBJ1-3 and V is TRBV5-6, with D uncertain. The V gene's germline CDR1 is SGHDT and CDR2 YYEEEE. CDR3 length equals 14 residues. Trimming removed 3 bases at V and 3 bases at J, with 10 bases between. Written as DNA, the CDR3 is TGTGCCAGCAGCTACGAAGGGCTTGGAAACACCATATATTTT. Residues: CASSYEGLGNTIYF. Using reference TRBV5-6 and TRBJ1-3 for the parts outside the CDR3, the full variable domain is DAGVTQSPTHLIKTRGQQVTLRCSPKSGHDTVSWYQQALGQGPQFIFQYYEEEERQRGNFPDRFSGHQFPNYSSELNVNALLLGDSALYLCASSYEGLGNTIYFGEGSWLTVV.

V and J are TRBV9 and TRBJ2-7; 10 bases line up with TRBD1. V trimming: 3 bases; J trimming: 5 bases; junction bases outside the gene matches: 14. Germline CDR1 and CDR2: SGDLS and YYNGEE. CDR3 length: 17 amino acids. CDR3 sequence (DNA): TGTGCCAGCAGCGCCTCCCTCGGACAGGGGGGTGACGACGAGCAGTACTTC. This encodes CASSASLGQGGDDEQYF.

The chain combines TRBV7-8 with TRBJ2-7, with 11 bases lining up with TRBD2. Germline V gene data show CDR1 as SGHVS and CDR2 as FQNEAQ. This CDR3 comprises 18 residues. J lost 4 bases, V lost 5 bases, and 16 bases had no gene match. CDR3 residues: CASSHQVAGGQAGYEQYF. The CDR3 region has the DNA TGTGCCAGCAGCCACCAGGTAGCGGGAGGGCAAGCGGGTTACGAGCAGTACTTC.

The CDR3 loop is CAISELGTGYEQYF. The CDR3 nucleotides are TGTGCCATCAGTGAGTTAGGGACAGGATACGAGCAGTACTTC. The genes are TRBV10-3 and TRBJ2-7, with 8 bases lining up with TRBD1. The J segment lost 4 bases and the V segment lost 1 base, leaving 3 bases of the junction unmatched. The CDR3 consists of 14 residues. Germline values: CDR1 ENHRY, CDR2 SYGVKD.

The V and J genes are TRBV6-5 and TRBJ2-6; D unclear. Trimming cost V 10 bases and J 0 bases, with 10 bases left between them. Germline lookup yields CDR1 MNHEY and CDR2 SVGAGI. The CDR3 extends over 14 amino acids. This chain's CDR3 is CAIPNASGANVLTF. The CDR3 DNA is TGTGCCATCCCGAACGCCTCTGGGGCCAACGTCCTGACTTTC.

The chain is built from TRBV5-1 and TRBJ1-4, with D uncertain. V was shortened by 0 bases and J by 6 bases, with 12 bases between the two germline ends. Germline-derived CDR1 and CDR2 are SGHRS and YFSETQ. The CDR3 runs 15 residues. Here the CDR3 reads CASSLGPPEDEKLFF. The CDR3 DNA reads TGCGCCAGCAGCTTGGGACCCCCGGAGGATGAAAAACTGTTTTTT.